The 24 T cell receptor beta chains below were found in one sample sequenced in a study of T-cell reconstitution after alpha-beta-depleted transplantation in children. Preparing the TCRbeta library involved the use of unique molecular identifiers. TCRdb re-called the PCR reads with MiXCR, one entry per CDR3 protein. The sample holds about 610,000 distinct CDR3 sequences, about 10% seen once. Sample: PBMCs from the stem cell graft donor, taken from the stem cell graft. The receptor source for this set is a human donor who donated a stem cell graft to a child with acute myeloid leukemia.

The chain couples TRBV2 to TRBJ2-1, with TRBD2 identical over 8 bases. The V and J ends lost 2 bases and 3 bases, in that order; junction bases with no gene match: 3. This CDR3 has 15 residues. From germline, CDR1 is SNHLY and CDR2 FYNNEI. The CDR3 region has the DNA TGTGCCAGCAGTGAACAAGCGGGAGTCTACAATGAGCAGTTCTTC. Its protein is CASSEQAGVYNEQFF.

V and J are TRBV12-3 or TRBV12-4 and TRBJ2-1; 9 positions match TRBD2. V shed 9 bases, J shed 7 bases, and the junction held 7 bases outside the gene matches. This CDR3 region has 13 residues. For the CDR3, the DNA is TGTGCCAGTACAAAGCGGGAGGTAAATGAGCAGTTCTTC. As protein: CASTKREVNEQFF.

This chain connects TRBV7-8 to TRBJ1-4; D uncertain. V lost 1 base, J lost 7 bases, and 10 bases lay in between. Germline V CDR1 and CDR2: SGHVS, FQNEAQ. The CDR3 consists of 14 residues. CDR3 DNA sequence: TGTGCCAGCAGCTTAGACAGCCGGAGTGAAAAACTGTTTTTT. Translation gives CASSLDSRSEKLFF.

In its sample, this clonotype was seen many times. This chain connects TRBV6-2 or TRBV6-3 to TRBJ2-7; maybe TRBD2 (6 bases). From germline, CDR1 is MNHEY and CDR2 SVGEGT. This CDR3 comprises 15 residues. The V gene lost 4 bases and the J gene lost 4 bases, with 17 bases spanning the gap. DNA of the CDR3: TGTGCCAGCAGTTTCGATGGGACTTCAAGATACGAGCAGTACTTC. This sequence encodes CASSFDGTSRYEQYF.

This clonotype was seen a handful of times. V and J are TRBV29-1 and TRBJ2-5; D unclear. The CDR3 totals 11 residues. The germline V gene has CDR1 SQVTM and CDR2 ANQGSEA. The germline V and J ends were trimmed by 0 bases and 13 bases, with 12 bases remaining between them. The CDR3: CSVEDNGPAYF. The CDR3 nucleotides read TGCAGCGTTGAAGATAACGGGCCCGCGTACTTC.

This clonotype appeared a few times. The rearrangement links TRBV28 to TRBJ2-6; D gene ambiguous. Germline V lookup: CDR1 MDHEN, CDR2 SYDVKM. The CDR3 totals 15 residues. V was cut by 10 bases and J by 3 bases, with 16 bases left in between. DNA of the CDR3: TGTGCCATCCTACAAGGTGGGGATGGGGCCAACGTCCTGACTTTC. Its protein product is CAILQGGDGANVLTF.

Regarding this clonotype: This may stem from a read error, because a much larger clone lies one nucleotide away. The DNA for the CDR3 is TGTGCCAGCAGCTCGGGGATTTTCAATGAGCAGTTCTTC. Translated: CASSSGIFNEQFF. V usage is TRBV5-5 and J usage is TRBJ2-1; D is perhaps TRBD2 (5 bases). Germline CDR1 is SGHKS and CDR2 is YYEKEE (reference sequence). The CDR3 spans 13 residues. V lost 3 bases, J lost 6 bases, and 10 bases lay in between. Based on the CDR3 plus reference TRBV5-5 and TRBJ2-1, the full variable domain is DAGVTQSPTHLIKTRGQQVTLRCSPISGHKSVSWYQQVLGQGPQFIFQYYEKEERGRGNFPDRFSARQFPNYSSELNVNALLLGDSALYLCASSSGIFNEQFFGPGTRLTVL.

In its sample, this clonotype was seen many times. The chain uses TRBV20-1 and TRBJ2-2; 8 positions match TRBD1. CDR3 length: 13 amino acids. Unmatched junction bases numbered 4, after V lost 6 bases and J lost 4 bases. The germline CDR1 and CDR2 sequences are DFQATT and SNEGSKA (reference sequence). CDR3 nucleotide sequence: TGCAGTGCCACAGGGGGAGGCACCGGGGAGCTGTTTTTT. Translated: CSATGGGTGELFF.

This clonotype was detected many times. This chain uses TRBV9 with TRBJ2-1; no reliable D call. Trimming left V 0 bases short and J 5 bases short, with 3 bases between. Germline CDR1 SGDLS, CDR2 YYNGEE. The CDR3 is 12 residues long. The CDR3 protein is CASSVEHNEQFF. DNA of the CDR3: TGTGCCAGCAGCGTAGAGCACAATGAGCAGTTCTTC.

The genes are TRBV6-1 and TRBJ2-5, with D tentatively TRBD2 (5 bases). The V gene's germline CDR1 is MNHNS and CDR2 SASEGT. The ends were cut back, 4 bases at V and 3 bases at J, with 9 bases in the middle. The CDR3 runs to 13 residues. CDR3 coding DNA: TGTGCCAGCAGTGCCCAGAGGGAAGAGACCCAGTACTTC. Its protein product is CASSAQREETQYF.

The rearrangement uses TRBV20-1 and TRBJ2-1, with D perhaps TRBD1 or TRBD2 (5 bases each). The CDR3 has 17 amino acids. With 0 bases removed from V and 7 bases from J, the gap between germline ends came to 22 bases. The V gene's germline CDR1 is DFQATT and CDR2 SNEGSKA (reference sequence). This chain's CDR3 is CSARDPGRRMSANEQFF. The CDR3 nucleotides are TGCAGTGCTAGAGATCCGGGGCGCCGCATGAGTGCGAATGAGCAGTTCTTC.

This clonotype was observed a few times. The chain couples TRBV20-1 to TRBJ2-1, with TRBD1 identical over 7 bases. The length of the CDR3 is 13 residues. The trim removed 6 bases at V and 7 bases at J, leaving 9 bases unmatched. Germline CDR1 DFQATT, CDR2 SNEGSKA (reference sequence). The CDR3 sequence: CSAPTGLRNEQFF. The CDR3 DNA sequence: TGCAGTGCACCGACAGGGCTTAGGAATGAGCAGTTCTTC.

This clonotype turned up a few times. The chain combines TRBV20-1 with TRBJ1-5, with D perhaps matching TRBD1 (6 bases). From germline, CDR1 is DFQATT and CDR2 SNEGSKA (reference sequence). Trimming pared 0 bases from V and 3 bases from J, leaving 15 bases between. CDR3 length equals 16 residues. This CDR3 is CSARDPQGQHNQPQHF. The CDR3 nucleotides are TGCAGTGCTAGAGATCCCCAAGGACAGCACAATCAGCCCCAGCATTTT.

In its sample, this clonotype was seen many times. The chain links TRBV5-4 to TRBJ2-5; TRBD2 matches at 11 bases. CDR1 is SGHNT, CDR2 YYREEE, per germline (reference sequence). Trimming at V came to 2 bases and at J to 0 bases, leaving 12 bases not matched to a gene. The length of the CDR3 is 19 residues. CDR3: CASSFMTGPGLADQETQYF. The DNA of the CDR3 is TGTGCCAGCAGCTTTATGACAGGACCGGGACTAGCGGACCAAGAGACCCAGTACTTC. Based on the CDR3 plus reference TRBV5-4 and TRBJ2-5, the full variable domain is ETGVTQSPTHLIKTRGQQVTLRCSSQSGHNTVSWYQQALGQGPQFIFQYYREEENGRGNFPPRFSGLQFPNYSSELNVNALELDDSALYLCASSFMTGPGLADQETQYFGPGTRLLVL.

This clonotype was counted between two and nine times. The gene calls are TRBV20-1 and TRBJ1-1; D is perhaps TRBD1 (5 bases). The V end lost 5 bases, the J end lost 0 bases, and 16 bases lay between the germline ends. The CDR3 is 15 amino acids. Looked up from germline, CDR1 is DFQATT and CDR2 is SNEGSKA (reference sequence). The CDR3 is CSADPFTGVNTEAFF. The CDR3 DNA reads TGCAGTGCTGACCCTTTTACAGGAGTGAACACTGAAGCTTTCTTT.

This clonotype was counted many times. V is TRBV11-2 and J is TRBJ2-5; 8 positions match TRBD1. This CDR3 is built from 15 residues. The junction had 5 bases not matched to a gene; V was cut back by 1 base and J by 4 bases. Germline CDR1 SGHAT, CDR2 FQNNGV. CDR3 sequence reads: CASSLGPTGVETQYF. The DNA of the CDR3 is TGTGCCAGCAGCTTAGGCCCGACAGGGGTAGAGACCCAGTACTTC. Full variable domain (rest looked up from reference TRBV11-2 and TRBJ2-5): EAGVAQSPRYKIIEKRQSVAFWCNPISGHATLYWYQQILGQGPKLLIQFQNNGVVDDSQLPKDRFSAERLKGVDSTLKIQPAKLEDSAVYLCASSLGPTGVETQYFGPGTRLLVL.

There are a few counts of this clonotype. The chain links TRBV18 to TRBJ1-2; no firm D call. Germline CDR1 is KGHSH and CDR2 is LQKENI. V gave up 0 bases and J gave up 4 bases, with 9 bases separating them. The CDR3 is made up of 14 amino acids. CDR3: CASSPPRGTYGYTF. The CDR3 bases are TGTGCCAGCTCACCACCGCGGGGTACCTATGGCTACACCTTC. The complete variable domain, with remaining parts taken from reference TRBV18 and TRBJ1-2, reads NAGVMQNPRHLVRRRGQEARLRCSPMKGHSHVYWYRQLPEEGLKFMVYLQKENIIDESGMPKERFSAEFPKEGPSILRIQQVVRGDSAAYFCASSPPRGTYGYTFGSGTRLTVV.

This clonotype was found a few times. CDR3 bases: TGTGCCAGCAGCGTAGGGTCGAGGCCGGTCCAGACCCAGTACTTC. Its translation is CASSVGSRPVQTQYF. V gene TRBV9 combines with J gene TRBJ2-5; D unresolved. This CDR3 is built from 15 residues. V was pared by 0 bases and J by 6 bases, with 15 bases between. Germline CDR1 reads SGDLS; CDR2 reads YYNGEE.

This clonotype was seen a handful of times. The chain employs TRBV5-1 and TRBJ2-1; 8 bases map to TRBD2. Germline values: CDR1 SGHRS, CDR2 YFSETQ. The CDR3 is 17 residues long. J was trimmed by 0 bases and V by 4 bases; bases with no gene match: 9. DNA of the CDR3: TGCGCCAGCAGCCCCACTAGCGGTCTAAGCTCCTACAATGAGCAGTTCTTC. Translated, it gives CASSPTSGLSSYNEQFF.

This clonotype was seen a few times. The gene calls are TRBV28 and TRBJ2-3; 11 bases match TRBD2. Germline CDR1 reads MDHEN; CDR2 reads SYDVKM. Trimming at V came to 4 bases and at J to 5 bases, leaving 2 bases not matched to a gene. The CDR3 has 14 residues. The chain's CDR3 is CASSSGTSGDTQYF. CDR3 DNA: TGTGCCAGCAGTTCCGGGACTAGCGGAGATACGCAGTATTTT.

At least ten counts were recorded for this clonotype. This chain links TRBV29-1 with TRBJ2-2; the match to TRBD2 covers 7 bases. Looked up from germline, CDR1 is SQVTM and CDR2 is ANQGSEA. The trim removed 2 bases at V and 4 bases at J, leaving 16 bases unmatched. The CDR3 extends over 18 amino acids. CDR3 in DNA: TGCAGCGTTGAAAGGAGCGGGAAGGGGTTGGTTGGCACCGGGGAGCTGTTTTTT. As protein: CSVERSGKGLVGTGELFF.

The rearrangement links TRBV29-1 to TRBJ1-2, with D possibly being TRBD1 (5 bases). V was trimmed by 5 bases and J by 7 bases, leaving 14 bases between them. The CDR3 covers 12 residues. The germline V gene encodes CDR1 SQVTM and CDR2 ANQGSEA. CDR3 in amino acids: CSVQSGLGGYTF. The CDR3 DNA is TGCAGCGTTCAATCGGGACTTGGTGGCTACACCTTC.

Notes on this clonotype: Without the conserved terminal phenylalanine or tryptophan, this CDR3 likely stems from a read error. V usage is TRBV20-1 and J usage is TRBJ1-1; D gene uncertain. Germline-derived CDR1 and CDR2 are DFQATT and SNEGSKA (reference sequence). V dropped 1 base and J dropped 2 bases, with 11 bases sitting between them. CDR3 length equals 14 residues. CDR3 loop: CSARVGSTNTEAFY. CDR3 DNA sequence: TGCAGTGCTAGAGTCGGCAGTACCAACACTGAAGCTTTCTAT.

The J gene is TRBJ2-1, the V gene TRBV4-3; D remains unclear. CDR3 length: 15 residues. Looked up from germline, CDR1 is LGHNA and CDR2 is YSLEER. V gave up 0 bases and J gave up 3 bases, with 9 bases separating them. The CDR3 loop reads CASSQDAVYYNEQFF. The CDR3, as DNA: TGCGCCAGCAGCCAAGATGCAGTATACTACAATGAGCAGTTCTTC.